This entry lists 18 T cell receptor beta chains sequenced from one sample in a study of shared clonotypes between healthy human individuals. Sequenced by immunoSEQ multiplex PCR; TCRdb stores in-frame clones only, minus some. The table lists about 2.3 million clones, around 93% of them singletons, with 0.37% in the top ten. Material: naive CD4+ T cells from PBMCs. Subset: CD45RA+ positively selected. These receptors were obtained from a man between 18 and 29 years old in good health. Some clones in this sample may be carry-over from other donors' samples.

The chain uses TRBV4-2 and TRBJ2-5, with D perhaps given as TRBD1 or TRBD2 (6 bases each). The CDR3 sequence is 17 residues long. Trimming removed 1 base from V and 0 bases from J, with 15 bases in between. The germline V gene encodes CDR1 LGHNA and CDR2 YNFKEQ. Here the CDR3 DNA reads TGTGCCAGCAGCCAAGGAACGGGGGCTAGGTACCAAGAGACCCAGTACTTC. Translated: CASSQGTGARYQETQYF.

The chain recombines TRBV10-3 with TRBJ2-5; D may match TRBD1 or TRBD2 (5 bases each). The germline V gene encodes CDR1 ENHRY and CDR2 SYGVKD. V lost 6 bases and J lost 4, with 18 bases in between. The CDR3 runs to 15 residues. CDR3 in amino acids: CAISPLGDAIETQYF. The CDR3 region has the DNA TGTGCCATCAGCCCCCTGGGGGACGCAATAGAGACCCAGTACTTC.

About this clone: Other DNA sequences in the sample encode the same CDR3. The DNA for the CDR3 is TGCGCCAGCAGCTTGGCGGGACCGGAGACCCAGTACTTC. This codes for CASSLAGPETQYF. V gene TRBV5-1 combines with J gene TRBJ2-5; D possibly matches TRBD1 or TRBD2 (5 bases each). The germline V and J ends were trimmed by 0 bases and 5 bases, with 8 bases remaining between them. The CDR3 loop spans 13 amino acids. Germline CDR1 is SGHRS and CDR2 is YFSETQ.

The chain recombines TRBV10-2 with TRBJ2-7, with 11 bases that match TRBD2. The CDR3 loop spans 14 amino acids. V dropped 7 bases and J dropped 2; count of bases not matched to a gene: 4. Germline CDR1 and CDR2: WSHSY and SAAADI. CDR3 loop: CASTLLAGAYEQYF. The CDR3 coding sequence is TGCGCCAGCACCCTACTAGCGGGAGCCTACGAGCAGTACTTC.

This sequence joins TRBV15 and TRBJ1-1, with TRBD1 as a possible D gene (5 bases). Trimming removed 1 base at V and 7 bases at J, with 7 bases between. From germline, CDR1 is LNHNV and CDR2 YYDKDF (reference sequence). The length of the CDR3 is 12 residues. The CDR3 DNA sequence: TGTGCCACCAGCAGAGGGACACTTGAAGCTTTCTTT. Its protein is CATSRGTLEAFF. Filled out from reference TRBV15 and TRBJ1-1, the complete variable domain reads DAMVIQNPRYQVTQFGKPVTLSCSQTLNHNVMYWYQQKSSQAPKLLFHYYDKDFNNEADTPDNFQSRRPNTSFCFLDIRSPGLGDTAMYLCATSRGTLEAFFGQGTRLTVV.

The chain is built from TRBV30 and TRBJ2-1; no clear D. The CDR3 is 14 residues long. From germline, CDR1 is GTSNPN and CDR2 SVGIG (reference sequence). Deletions cut 2 bases from V and 2 bases from J, with 10 bases between. CDR3: CAWSHKRTYNEQFF. The CDR3 nucleotides read TGTGCCTGGAGTCATAAGAGAACCTACAATGAGCAGTTCTTC.

J is TRBJ2-1 and V is TRBV7-3; the match to TRBD1 covers 8 bases. The CDR3 length is 15 residues. CDR1 and CDR2 from the germline V gene are SGHTA and FQGTGA. The V gene end was trimmed by 4 bases and the J gene end by 7 bases; junction bases not matched to a gene: 9. The CDR3 nucleotides are TGTGCCAGCAGCTGGGGGACAGGAATTGGGAATGAGCAGTTCTTC. This sequence encodes CASSWGTGIGNEQFF.

V and J are TRBV7-9 and TRBJ2-1; D call uncertain. V gave up 4 bases and J gave up 7 bases, with 14 bases separating them. The CDR3 length is 14 residues. Looked up from germline, CDR1 is SEHNR and CDR2 is FQNEAQ (reference sequence). The CDR3 is CASSSGFVGNEQFF. DNA of the CDR3: TGTGCCAGCAGCTCCGGATTTGTGGGAAATGAGCAGTTCTTC.

For this clone: This specimen includes other DNA sequences encoding the same CDR3. The chain carries TRBV30 and TRBJ1-1; no clear D gene. There are 13 residues in the CDR3. Germline assignment: CDR1 GTSNPN and CDR2 SVGIG (reference sequence). V was cut by 0 bases and J by 5 bases, with 10 bases left in between. DNA for the CDR3: TGTGCCTGGAGTGTGGCCGGAGGGACTGAAGCTTTCTTT. It yields the protein CAWSVAGGTEAFF.

V gene TRBV28 combines with J gene TRBJ2-1; 7 bases align to TRBD2. CDR3 size: 17 residues. Germline V gives CDR1 MDHEN, CDR2 SYDVKM. With 2 bases clipped from V and 4 bases from J, the junction kept 11 bases outside the gene matches. The CDR3 sequence: CASSLSTPLGGYNEQFF. The DNA of the CDR3 is TGTGCCAGCAGTTTAAGTACTCCGCTGGGGGGGTACAATGAGCAGTTCTTC.

The V call is TRBV7-2, the J call TRBJ1-2; tentative D call: TRBD1 (6 bases). The CDR3 is 16 residues long. Germline assignment: CDR1 SGHTA and CDR2 FQGNSA. The ends were cut back, 4 bases at V and 3 bases at J, with 18 bases in the middle. CDR3 coding DNA: TGTGCCAGCAGCTCGTCACAGGGATCCCGGGACTATGGCTACACCTTC. Translating gives CASSSSQGSRDYGYTF.

The V call is TRBV10-2, the J call TRBJ2-7; 7 bases align to TRBD2. The CDR3 is made up of 17 amino acids. Trimming took 4 bases from V and 5 from J; bases not matched to a gene: 17. Looked up from germline, CDR1 is WSHSY and CDR2 is SAAADI. The CDR3, as DNA: TGCGCCAGCAGTGGGGGCTGGCTCGCGGGGGTCGGGAACGAGCAGTACTTC. Amino acid sequence: CASSGGWLAGVGNEQYF.

CDR3 in amino acids: CASTGLETQYF. The DNA for the CDR3 is TGTGCCAGTACAGGGCTGGAGACCCAGTACTTC. The chain combines TRBV6-1 with TRBJ2-5, with D maybe TRBD1 (6 bases). This CDR3 contains 11 residues. V was trimmed by 9 bases and J by 5 bases, leaving 10 bases between them. Germline V gene sequence: CDR1 MNHNS, CDR2 SASEGT.

The genes are TRBV19 and TRBJ1-4; unclear D gene. The CDR3 runs 14 residues. Trimming left V 5 bases short and J 8 bases short, with 15 bases between. Germline-derived CDR1 and CDR2 are LNHDA and SQIVND (reference sequence). For the CDR3, the DNA is TGTGCCAGTAGTTCGGGTCCCAGGCGGGAAAAACTGTTTTTT. This translates into CASSSGPRREKLFF.

The genes are TRBV6-6 and TRBJ2-3, with 11 bases matching TRBD2. The germline CDR1 and CDR2 sequences are MNHNY and SVGAGI (reference sequence). Unmatched junction bases numbered 6, after V lost 6 bases and J lost 4 bases. The CDR3 loop spans 15 amino acids. The CDR3 DNA sequence: TGTGCCAGCAGCCCAACTAGCGGGAGATCAGATACGCAGTATTTT. This encodes CASSPTSGRSDTQYF.

V and J are TRBV30 and TRBJ1-3; D is perhaps TRBD1 (5 bases). The CDR3 totals 15 residues. V lost 4 bases and J 0 bases, leaving 13 bases between the germline ends. Germline V gene lookup returns CDR1 GTSNPN and CDR2 SVGIG (reference sequence). The CDR3 region is CAWIRGPGSGNTIYF. Here the CDR3 DNA reads TGTGCCTGGATTCGGGGACCCGGCTCTGGAAACACCATATATTTT.

Comments on this clone: Other DNA variants within this sample encode the same CDR3. The gene calls are TRBV28 and TRBJ1-2, with a weak D call TRBD1 (6 bases). The CDR3 is made up of 13 amino acids. The germline V gene has CDR1 MDHEN and CDR2 SYDVKM. The V end was cut by 6 bases, the J end by 2 bases, with 10 bases between. CDR3: CASSLQGNYGYTF. DNA for the CDR3: TGTGCCAGCAGCCTACAGGGAAACTATGGCTACACCTTC.

The chain recombines TRBV4-1 with TRBJ1-2; possibly TRBD1 for D (6 bases). CDR3 length: 15 amino acids. Germline CDR1 and CDR2: MGHRA and YSYEKL. The V end lost 5 bases, the J end lost 1 base, and 14 bases lay between the germline ends. CDR3 region: CASSFKGGDNYGYTF. The CDR3 DNA reads TGCGCCAGCAGCTTCAAGGGGGGAGATAACTATGGCTACACCTTC.